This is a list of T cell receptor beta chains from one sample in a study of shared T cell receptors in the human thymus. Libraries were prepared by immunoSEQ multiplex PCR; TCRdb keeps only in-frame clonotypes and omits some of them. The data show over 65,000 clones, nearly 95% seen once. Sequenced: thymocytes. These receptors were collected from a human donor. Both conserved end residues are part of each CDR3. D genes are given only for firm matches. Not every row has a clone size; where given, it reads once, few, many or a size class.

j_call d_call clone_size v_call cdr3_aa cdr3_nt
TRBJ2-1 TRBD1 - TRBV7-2 CASSLARGQYAYNEQFF TGTGCCAGCAGCTTAGCCAGGGGGCAGTATGCCTACAATGAGCAGTTCTTC
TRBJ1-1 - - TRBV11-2 CASSLDISGSTEAFF TGTGCCAGCAGCTTAGATATTTCAGGGAGCACTGAAGCTTTCTTT
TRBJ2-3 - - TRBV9 CASSVGRVSSTDTQYF TGTGCCAGCAGCGTAGGGAGGGTTTCTTCTACAGATACGCAGTATTTT
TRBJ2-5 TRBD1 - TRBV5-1 CASRDLTGDRGQETQYF TGCGCCAGCAGAGATTTAACAGGGGACAGAGGCCAAGAGACCCAGTACTTC
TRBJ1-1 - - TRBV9 CASSVSLERGKDTEAFF TGTGCCAGCAGCGTATCCCTCGAGCGAGGAAAGGACACTGAAGCTTTCTTT
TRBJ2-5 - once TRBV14 CASSQVGPQETQYF TGTGCCAGCAGCCAAGTGGGCCCCCAAGAGACCCAGTACTTC
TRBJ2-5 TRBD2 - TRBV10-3 CAISESSGVLQETQYF TGTGCCATCAGTGAATCTAGCGGGGTTCTCCAAGAGACCCAGTACTTC
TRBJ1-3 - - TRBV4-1 CASSLHDSFSGNTIYF TGCGCCAGCAGCCTTCATGACAGTTTCTCTGGAAACACCATATATTTT
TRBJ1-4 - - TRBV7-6 CASSPTQTAKNEKLFF TGTGCCAGCAGCCCTACCCAGACAGCCAAGAATGAAAAACTGTTTTTT
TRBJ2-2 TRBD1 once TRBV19 CASRKPGQGRAGELFF TGTGCCAGTAGAAAGCCGGGACAGGGGCGCGCCGGGGAGCTGTTTTTT
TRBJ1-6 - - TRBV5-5 CASSFRPGSVNSPLHF TGTGCCAGCAGCTTTAGACCAGGGTCGGTTAATTCACCCCTCCACTTT
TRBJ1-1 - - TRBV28 CASSLCTGHRRTEAFF TGTGCCAGCAGTTTATGCACCGGACACCGGAGGACTGAAGCTTTCTTT
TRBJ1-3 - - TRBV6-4 CASSDEYLSFSGNTIYF TGTGCCAGCAGTGACGAGTATCTATCTTTCTCTGGAAACACCATATATTTT
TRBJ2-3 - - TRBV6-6 CASSYSPTAGTDTQYF TGTGCCAGCAGTTACTCCCCCACCGCGGGCACAGATACGCAGTATTTT
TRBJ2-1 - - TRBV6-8 CASSAFLGGVYNEQFF TGTGCCAGCAGTGCTTTTTTAGGGGGGGTCTACAATGAGCAGTTCTTC
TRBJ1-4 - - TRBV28 CASSLIRGYGEKLFF TGTGCCAGCAGCCTAATTCGGGGGTATGGTGAAAAACTGTTTTTT
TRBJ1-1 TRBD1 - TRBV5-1 CASSLLGQGAAGSFF TGCGCCAGCAGCTTGTTGGGACAGGGGGCCGCAGGCTCTTTCTTT
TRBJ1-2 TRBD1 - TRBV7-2 CASSIRTGPYGYTF TGTGCCAGCAGCATAAGGACAGGACCCTATGGCTACACCTTC
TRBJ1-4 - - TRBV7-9 CASSLLWGRGNEKLFF TGTGCCAGCAGCTTATTGTGGGGACGCGGTAATGAAAAACTGTTTTTT
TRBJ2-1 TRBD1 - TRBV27 CATSNERDRGRVNEQFF TGTGCCACCTCAAACGAACGGGACAGGGGGCGGGTCAATGAGCAGTTCTTC
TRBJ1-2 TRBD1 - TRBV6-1 CASSEGGNRGLGYTF TGTGCCAGCAGTGAAGGCGGAAACAGGGGGCTTGGCTACACCTTC
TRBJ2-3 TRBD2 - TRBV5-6 CASSLSPGGSTDTQYF TGTGCCAGCAGCTTGTCGCCCGGGGGGTCCACAGATACGCAGTATTTT
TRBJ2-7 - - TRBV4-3 CASSQDRWSQGKYEQYF TGCGCCAGCAGCCAAGATCGTTGGAGCCAGGGGAAGTACGAGCAGTACTTC
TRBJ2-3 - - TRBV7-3 CASSTSFEGASPDTQYF TGTGCCAGCAGCACGTCGTTCGAAGGCGCTTCTCCGGATACGCAGTATTTT
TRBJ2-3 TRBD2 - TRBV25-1 CASSDPTFRLAGGDTQYF TGTGCCAGCAGTGATCCCACCTTCAGACTAGCGGGGGGTGATACGCAGTATTTT
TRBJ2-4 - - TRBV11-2 CASSLKSGLLQNIQYF TGTGCCAGCAGTTTAAAATCGGGACTGCTACAAAACATTCAGTACTTC
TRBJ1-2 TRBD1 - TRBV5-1 CASSLPPLQGVEDGYTF TGCGCCAGCAGCTTGCCCCCCCTACAGGGGGTTGAGGATGGCTACACCTTC
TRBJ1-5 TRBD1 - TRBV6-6 CASSFQGGQPQHF TGTGCCAGCAGTTTCCAGGGGGGTCAGCCCCAGCATTTT
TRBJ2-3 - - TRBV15 CATSRPRRLTDTQYF TGTGCCACCAGCAGACCCCGCAGGCTTACAGATACGCAGTATTTT
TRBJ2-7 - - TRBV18 CASSPSGIDEQYF TGTGCCAGCTCACCGTCCGGGATCGACGAGCAGTACTTC
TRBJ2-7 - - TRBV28 CASSLERLGGHEQYF TGTGCCAGCAGTTTGGAGCGGTTGGGAGGCCACGAGCAGTACTTC
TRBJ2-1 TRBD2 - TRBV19 CASSMASGGPPSSYNEQFF TGTGCCAGTAGTATGGCTAGCGGGGGCCCTCCGAGCTCCTACAATGAGCAGTTCTTC
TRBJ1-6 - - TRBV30 CAWSRGDTDSPLHF TGTGCCTGGAGTAGGGGCGACACTGATTCACCCCTCCACTTT
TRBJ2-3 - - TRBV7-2 CASSQSTETDTQYF TGTGCCAGCAGCCAAAGTACGGAGACAGATACGCAGTATTTT
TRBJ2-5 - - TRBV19 CASSIGGPGQRETQYF TGTGCCAGTAGTATAGGGGGGCCGGGCCAGAGAGAGACCCAGTACTTC
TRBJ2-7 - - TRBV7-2 CASSLRSSSYEQYF TGTGCCAGCAGCTTACGGTCGAGCTCCTACGAGCAGTACTTC
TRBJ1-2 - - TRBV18 CASSPPSQIYGYTF TGTGCCAGCTCACCACCGTCCCAGATCTATGGCTACACCTTC
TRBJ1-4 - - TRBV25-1 CASSELRSSFSANEKLFF TGTGCCAGCAGTGAATTACGGAGCTCCTTCAGCGCTAATGAAAAACTGTTTTTT
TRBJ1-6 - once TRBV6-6 CASRGYTLNSPLHF TGTGCCAGCAGAGGTTACACACTAAATTCACCCCTCCACTTT
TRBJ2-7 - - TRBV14 CASSQERGASYEQYF TGTGCCAGCAGCCAAGAGAGGGGGGCCTCCTACGAGCAGTACTTC
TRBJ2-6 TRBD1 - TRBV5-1 CASSLGRGQGASGANVLTF TGCGCCAGCAGCTTGGGTCGGGGACAGGGGGCCTCTGGGGCCAACGTCCTGACTTTC
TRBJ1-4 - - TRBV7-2 CASSLGAVPNEKLFF TGTGCCAGCAGCTTGGGGGCAGTACCAAATGAAAAACTGTTTTTT